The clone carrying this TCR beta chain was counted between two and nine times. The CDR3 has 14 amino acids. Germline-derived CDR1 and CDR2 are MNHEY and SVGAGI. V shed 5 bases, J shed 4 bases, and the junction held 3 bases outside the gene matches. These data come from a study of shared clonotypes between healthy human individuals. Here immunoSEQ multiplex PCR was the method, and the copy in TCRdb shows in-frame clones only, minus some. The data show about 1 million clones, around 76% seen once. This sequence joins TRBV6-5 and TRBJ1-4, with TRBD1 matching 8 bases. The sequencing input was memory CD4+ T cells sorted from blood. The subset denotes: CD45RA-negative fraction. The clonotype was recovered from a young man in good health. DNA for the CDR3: TGTGCCAGCAGTACAGGGGGTTTTAATGAAAAACTGTTTTTT. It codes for CASSTGGFNEKLFF.